The clone carrying this TCR beta chain has ten or more counts. The target antigen is unknown. Hyperthyroidism had been newly diagnosed in patients aged 18 to 65, and its duration was under 2 months. It was uncontrolled infection, other autoimmune disease, pregnancy or lactation that excluded patients. Amplification of TCR beta CDR3 regions was performed using RNA transcripts as template. First-round RT-PCR of the TCR CDR3 relied on the HTBI primer set. From the multiplex PCR reads, TCRdb called clonotypes with MiXCR, one entry per CDR3 protein. The sample records 270,000 or so distinct CDR3 sequences, 25% being singletons. The sample comes from a study of T cells in Graves' hyperthyroidism and ophthalmopathy. Overall study results and limits: Using 13 V-J features, a model discriminated ophthalmopathy from stable hyperthyroidism. Model output signaled ophthalmopathy a median approximately 6 months ahead of onset.

Germline V CDR1 and CDR2: SGHAT, FQDESV (reference sequence). V dropped 2 bases and J dropped 0; count of bases not matched to a gene: 4. CDR3 length equals 16 residues. The receptor's source is a man aged 35-49 years with Graves' hyperthyroidism that later progressed to Graves' ophthalmopathy. The rearrangement joins TRBV11-1 to TRBJ2-7; TRBD1 matches at 10 bases. The sample comprised blood. In nucleotides, the CDR3 is TGTGCCAGCAGCTTATTCCGGACAGGGGGCTCCTACGAGCAGTACTTC. Protein sequence: CASSLFRTGGSYEQYF.